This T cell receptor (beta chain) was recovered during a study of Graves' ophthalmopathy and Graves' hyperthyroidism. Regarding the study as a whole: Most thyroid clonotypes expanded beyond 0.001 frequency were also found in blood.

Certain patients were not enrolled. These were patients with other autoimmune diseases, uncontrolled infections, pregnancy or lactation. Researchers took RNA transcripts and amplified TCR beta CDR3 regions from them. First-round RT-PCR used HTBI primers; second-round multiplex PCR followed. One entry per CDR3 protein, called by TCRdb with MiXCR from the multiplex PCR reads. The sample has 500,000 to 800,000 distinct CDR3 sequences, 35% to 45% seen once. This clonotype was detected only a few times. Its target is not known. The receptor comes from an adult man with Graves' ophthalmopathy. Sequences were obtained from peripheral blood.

The CDR3 region is CASSWGTAQETQYF. The CDR3 DNA reads as TGCGCCAGCAGCTGGGGGACAGCCCAAGAGACCCAGTACTTC. The chain links TRBV5-1 to TRBJ2-5, with 7 nucleotides matching TRBD1. V dropped 3 bases and J dropped 1; count of bases not matched to a gene: 3. CDR1 SGHRS and CDR2 YFSETQ come from the germline V gene. The CDR3 spans 14 residues.